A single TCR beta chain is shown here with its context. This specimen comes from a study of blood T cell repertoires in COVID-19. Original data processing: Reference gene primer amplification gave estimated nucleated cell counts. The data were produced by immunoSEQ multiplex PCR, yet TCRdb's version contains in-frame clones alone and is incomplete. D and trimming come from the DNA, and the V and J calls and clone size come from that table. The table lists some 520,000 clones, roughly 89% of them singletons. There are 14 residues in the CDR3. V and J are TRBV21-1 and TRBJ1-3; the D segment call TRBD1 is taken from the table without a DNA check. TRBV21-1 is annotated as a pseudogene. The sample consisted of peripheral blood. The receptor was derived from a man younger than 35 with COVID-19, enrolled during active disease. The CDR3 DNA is TGTGCCAGCAGCAAAGGACACTCTGGAAACACCATATATTTT. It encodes CASSKGHSGNTIYF.